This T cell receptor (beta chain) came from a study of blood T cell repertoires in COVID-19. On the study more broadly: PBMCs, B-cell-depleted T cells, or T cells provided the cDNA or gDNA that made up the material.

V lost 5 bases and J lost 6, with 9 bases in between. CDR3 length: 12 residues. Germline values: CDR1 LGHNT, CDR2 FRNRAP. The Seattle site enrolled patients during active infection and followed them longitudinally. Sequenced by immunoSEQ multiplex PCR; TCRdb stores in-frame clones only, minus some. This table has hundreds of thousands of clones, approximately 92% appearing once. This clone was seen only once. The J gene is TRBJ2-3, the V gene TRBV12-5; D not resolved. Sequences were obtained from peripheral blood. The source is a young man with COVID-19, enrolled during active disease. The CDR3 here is CASGRRVDTQYF. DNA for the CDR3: TGTGCTAGTGGTCGCCGGGTGGATACGCAGTATTTT.